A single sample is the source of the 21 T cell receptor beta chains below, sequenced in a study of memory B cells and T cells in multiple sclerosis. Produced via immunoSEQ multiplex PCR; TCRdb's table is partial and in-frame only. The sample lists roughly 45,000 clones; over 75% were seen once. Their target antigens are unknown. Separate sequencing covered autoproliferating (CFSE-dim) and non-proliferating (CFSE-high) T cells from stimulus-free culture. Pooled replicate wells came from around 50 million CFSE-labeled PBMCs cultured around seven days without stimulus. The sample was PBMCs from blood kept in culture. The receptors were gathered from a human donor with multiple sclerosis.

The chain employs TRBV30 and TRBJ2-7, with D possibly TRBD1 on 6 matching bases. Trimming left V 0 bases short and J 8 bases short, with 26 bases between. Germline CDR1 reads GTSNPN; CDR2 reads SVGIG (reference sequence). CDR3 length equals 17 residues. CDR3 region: CAWSVWSFWGQRKKQYF. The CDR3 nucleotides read TGTGCCTGGAGTGTATGGTCGTTTTGGGGACAAAGAAAGAAGCAGTACTTC.

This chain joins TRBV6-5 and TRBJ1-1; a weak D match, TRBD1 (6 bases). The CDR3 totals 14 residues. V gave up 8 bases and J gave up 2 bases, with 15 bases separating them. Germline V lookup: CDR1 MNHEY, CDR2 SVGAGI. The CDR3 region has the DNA TGTGCCAGCCGAAACGGCAGGGGAAACACTGAAGCTTTCTTT. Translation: CASRNGRGNTEAFF.

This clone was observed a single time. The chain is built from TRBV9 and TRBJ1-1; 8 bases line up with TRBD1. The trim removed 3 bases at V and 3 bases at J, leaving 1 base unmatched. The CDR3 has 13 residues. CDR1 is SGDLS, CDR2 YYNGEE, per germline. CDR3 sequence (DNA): TGTGCCAGCAGCGGGACAGGGTACACTGAAGCTTTCTTT. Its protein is CASSGTGYTEAFF. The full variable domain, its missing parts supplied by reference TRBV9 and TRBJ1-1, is DSGVTQTPKHLITATGQRVTLRCSPRSGDLSVYWYQQSLDQGLQFLIQYYNGEERAKGNILERFSAQQFPDLHSELNLSSLELGDSALYFCASSGTGYTEAFFGQGTRLTVV.

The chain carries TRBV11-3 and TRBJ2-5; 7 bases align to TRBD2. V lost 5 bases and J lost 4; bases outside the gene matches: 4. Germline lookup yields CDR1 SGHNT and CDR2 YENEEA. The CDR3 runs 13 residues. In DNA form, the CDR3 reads TGTGCCAGCAGCGCCGGCGGGGGAGAGACCCAGTACTTC. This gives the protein CASSAGGGETQYF.

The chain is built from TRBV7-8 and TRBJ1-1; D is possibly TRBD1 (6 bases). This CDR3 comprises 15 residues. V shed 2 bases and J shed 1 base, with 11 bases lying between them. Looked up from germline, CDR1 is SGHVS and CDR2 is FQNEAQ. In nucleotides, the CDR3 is TGTGCCAGCAGCTTAAGGAGGGGGACGAACACTGAAGCTTTCTTT. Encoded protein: CASSLRRGTNTEAFF.

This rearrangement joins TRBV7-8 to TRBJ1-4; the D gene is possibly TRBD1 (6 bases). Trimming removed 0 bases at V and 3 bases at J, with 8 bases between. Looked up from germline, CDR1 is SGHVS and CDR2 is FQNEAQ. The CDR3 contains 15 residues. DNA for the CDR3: TGTGCCAGCAGCTTAGCGGGACATGCTAATGAAAAACTGTTTTTT. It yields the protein CASSLAGHANEKLFF.

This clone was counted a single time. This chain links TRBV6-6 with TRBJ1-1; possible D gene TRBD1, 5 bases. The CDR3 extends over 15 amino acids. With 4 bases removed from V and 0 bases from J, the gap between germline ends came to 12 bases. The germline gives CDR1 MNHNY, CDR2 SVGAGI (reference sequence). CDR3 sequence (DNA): TGTGCCAGCAGTTCCGATTGGGGGATGAACACTGAAGCTTTCTTT. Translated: CASSSDWGMNTEAFF.

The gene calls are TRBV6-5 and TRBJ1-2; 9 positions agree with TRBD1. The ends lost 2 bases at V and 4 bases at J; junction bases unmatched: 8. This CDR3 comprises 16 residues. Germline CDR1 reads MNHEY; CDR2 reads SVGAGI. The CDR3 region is CASSYLSGQGGYGYTF. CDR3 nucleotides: TGTGCCAGCAGTTACCTTTCGGGACAGGGTGGCTATGGCTACACCTTC.

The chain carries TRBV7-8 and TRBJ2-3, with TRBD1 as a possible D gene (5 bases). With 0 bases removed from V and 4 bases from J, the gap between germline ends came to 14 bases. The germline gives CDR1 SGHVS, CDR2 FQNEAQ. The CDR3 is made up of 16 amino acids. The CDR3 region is CASSLAPQGISDTQYF. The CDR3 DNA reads TGTGCCAGCAGCTTAGCGCCCCAGGGTATATCAGATACGCAGTATTTT.

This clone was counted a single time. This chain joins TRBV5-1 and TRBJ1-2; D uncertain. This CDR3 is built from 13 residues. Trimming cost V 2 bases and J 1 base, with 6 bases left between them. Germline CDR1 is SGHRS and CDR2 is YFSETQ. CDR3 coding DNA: TGCGCCAGCAGCTTACAAAATAACTATGGCTACACCTTC. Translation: CASSLQNNYGYTF.

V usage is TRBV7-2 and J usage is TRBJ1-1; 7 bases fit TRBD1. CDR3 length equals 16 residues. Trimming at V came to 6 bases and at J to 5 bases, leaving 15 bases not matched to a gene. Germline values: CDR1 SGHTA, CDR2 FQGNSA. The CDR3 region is CASSHRRTGVNTEAFF. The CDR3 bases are TGTGCCAGCAGTCACCGCCGTACAGGGGTCAATACTGAAGCTTTCTTT.

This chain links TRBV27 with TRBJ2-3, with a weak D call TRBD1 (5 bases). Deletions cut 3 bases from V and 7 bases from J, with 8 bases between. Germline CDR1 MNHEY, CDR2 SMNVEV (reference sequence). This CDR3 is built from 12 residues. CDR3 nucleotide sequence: TGTGCCAGCAGTTTTCCAGGGAATACGCAGTATTTT. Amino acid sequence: CASSFPGNTQYF.

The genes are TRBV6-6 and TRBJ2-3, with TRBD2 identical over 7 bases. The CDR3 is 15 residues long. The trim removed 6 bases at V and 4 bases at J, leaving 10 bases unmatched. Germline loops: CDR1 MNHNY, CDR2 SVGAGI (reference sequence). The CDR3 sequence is CASREGGPPSDTQYF. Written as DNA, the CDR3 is TGTGCCAGCAGGGAGGGAGGGCCCCCCTCAGATACGCAGTATTTT.

CDR3 nucleotide sequence: TGTGCCAGCAGCTTAAGGGTGTCTGGAAACACCATATATTTT. Its translation: CASSLRVSGNTIYF. This sequence joins TRBV13 and TRBJ1-3; D is unresolved. Trimming took off 2 bases at V and 1 base at J, with 6 bases between the two ends. Germline CDR1 PRHDT, CDR2 FYEKMQ (reference sequence). The CDR3 length is 14 residues.

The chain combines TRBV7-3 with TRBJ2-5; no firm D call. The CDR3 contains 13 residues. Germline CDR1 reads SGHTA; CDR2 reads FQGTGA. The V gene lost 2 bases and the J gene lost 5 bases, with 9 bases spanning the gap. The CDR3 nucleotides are TGTGCCAGCAGCTTAGGGCTGACGGAGACCCAGTACTTC. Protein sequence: CASSLGLTETQYF.

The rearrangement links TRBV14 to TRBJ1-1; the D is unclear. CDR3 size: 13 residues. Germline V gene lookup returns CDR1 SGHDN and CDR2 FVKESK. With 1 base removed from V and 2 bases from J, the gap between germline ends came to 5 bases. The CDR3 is CASSQVDNTEAFF. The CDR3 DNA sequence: TGTGCCAGCAGCCAAGTAGATAACACTGAAGCTTTCTTT.

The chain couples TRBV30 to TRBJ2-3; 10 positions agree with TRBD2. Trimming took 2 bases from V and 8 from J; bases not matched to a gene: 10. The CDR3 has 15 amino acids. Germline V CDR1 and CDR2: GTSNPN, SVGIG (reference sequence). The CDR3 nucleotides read TGTGCCTGGAGTAACGGACTAGCGGCACAGGGTACGCAGTATTTT. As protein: CAWSNGLAAQGTQYF. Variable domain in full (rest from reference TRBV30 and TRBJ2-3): SQTIHQWPATLVQPVGSPLSLECTVEGTSNPNLYWYRQAAGRGLQLLFYSVGIGQISSEVPQNLSASRPQDRQFILSSKKLLLSDSGFYLCAWSNGLAAQGTQYFGPGTRLTVL.

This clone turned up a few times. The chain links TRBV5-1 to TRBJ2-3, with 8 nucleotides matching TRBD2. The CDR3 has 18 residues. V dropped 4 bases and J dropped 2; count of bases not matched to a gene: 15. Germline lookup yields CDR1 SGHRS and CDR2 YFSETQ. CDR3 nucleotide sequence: TGCGCCAGCAGCCCCGGAGTGGGAGCGGGGGTTTACACAGATACGCAGTATTTT. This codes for CASSPGVGAGVYTDTQYF.

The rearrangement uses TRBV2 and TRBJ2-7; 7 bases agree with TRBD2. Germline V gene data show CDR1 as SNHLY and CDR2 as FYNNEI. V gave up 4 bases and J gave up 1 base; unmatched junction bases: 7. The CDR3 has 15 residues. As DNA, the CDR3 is TGTGCCAGCAGTGGGGCAGCGGGGATTTCCTACGAGCAGTACTTC. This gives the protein CASSGAAGISYEQYF.

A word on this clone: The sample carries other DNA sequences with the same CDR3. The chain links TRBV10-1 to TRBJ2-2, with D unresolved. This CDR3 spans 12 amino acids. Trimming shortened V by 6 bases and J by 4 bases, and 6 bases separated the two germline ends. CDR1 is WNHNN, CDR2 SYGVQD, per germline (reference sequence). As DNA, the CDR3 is TGCGCCAGCAGCCTAGGCACCGGGGAGCTGTTTTTT. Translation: CASSLGTGELFF.

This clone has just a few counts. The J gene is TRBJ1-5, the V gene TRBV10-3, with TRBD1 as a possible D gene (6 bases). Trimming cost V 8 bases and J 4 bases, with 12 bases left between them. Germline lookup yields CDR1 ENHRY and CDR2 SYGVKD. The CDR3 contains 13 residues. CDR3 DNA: TGTGCCATCGGGGGAGGGGGTAATCAGCCCCAGCATTTT. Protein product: CAIGGGGNQPQHF.